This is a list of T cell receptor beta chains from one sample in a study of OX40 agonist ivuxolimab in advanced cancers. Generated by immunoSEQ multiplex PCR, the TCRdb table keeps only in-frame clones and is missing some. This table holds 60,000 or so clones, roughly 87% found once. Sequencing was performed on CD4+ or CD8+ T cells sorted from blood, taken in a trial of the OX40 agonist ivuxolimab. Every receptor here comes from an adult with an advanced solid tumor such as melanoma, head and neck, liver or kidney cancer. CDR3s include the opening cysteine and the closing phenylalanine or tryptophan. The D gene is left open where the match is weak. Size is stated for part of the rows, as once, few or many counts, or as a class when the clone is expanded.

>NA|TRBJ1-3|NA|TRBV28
TGTGCCAGCATTCCCAGGCGGGGCAGGCCCTCTGGAAACACCATATATTTT
CASIPRRGRPSGNTIYF
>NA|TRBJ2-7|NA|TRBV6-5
TGTGCCAGCAGTTCACGGCAGGCATACTACGAGCAGTACTTC
CASSSRQAYYEQYF
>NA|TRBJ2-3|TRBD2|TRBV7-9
TGTGCCAGCAGCCCAGGGACTAGCGCGGGTACAGATACGCAGTATTTT
CASSPGTSAGTDTQYF
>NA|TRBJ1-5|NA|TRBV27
TGTGCCAGCAGCAGATCGGGGAGCAATCAGCCCCAGCATTTT
CASSRSGSNQPQHF
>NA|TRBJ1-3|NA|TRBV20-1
TGCAGTGCTTTTTTGGGAAACACCATATATTTT
CSAFLGNTIYF
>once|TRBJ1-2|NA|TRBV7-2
TGTGCCAGCAGCTTTAATGTAGGCAGAAAGAACACCTTC
CASSFNVGRKNTF
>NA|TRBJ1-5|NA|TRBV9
TGTGCCAGCAGCGTAGGGTCAGGAGCCAATCAGCCCCAGCATTTT
CASSVGSGANQPQHF
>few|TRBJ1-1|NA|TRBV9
TGTGCCAGCAGCACACCGGGACCTTTGAACACTGAAGCTTTCTTT
CASSTPGPLNTEAFF
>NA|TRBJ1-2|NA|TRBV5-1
TGCGCCAGCAGCTTGGAACCTTTGGGTGGCTACACCTTC
CASSLEPLGGYTF
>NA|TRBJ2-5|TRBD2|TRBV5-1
TGCGCCAGCAGCCTTATAGCGGGGGGAGAGACCCAGTACTTC
CASSLIAGGETQYF
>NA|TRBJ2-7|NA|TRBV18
TGTGCCAGCTCACCGATAGGACATCTCGAGCAGTACTTC
CASSPIGHLEQYF
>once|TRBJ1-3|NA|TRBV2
TGTGCCAGCAGTAGTGCCGGGGGAAACACCATATATTTT
CASSSAGGNTIYF
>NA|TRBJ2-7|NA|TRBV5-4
TGTGCCAGCAGCTTGGTGGGCAGAGCCTACGAGCAGTACTTC
CASSLVGRAYEQYF
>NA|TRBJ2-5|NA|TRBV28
TGTGCCAGCAGTTTGGAGGAGACCCAGTACTTC
CASSLEETQYF
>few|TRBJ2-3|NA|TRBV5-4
TGTGCCAGCACCTTAAACACGGTAGATACGCAGTATTTT
CASTLNTVDTQYF
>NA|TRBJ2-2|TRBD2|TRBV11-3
TGTGCCAGCAGCTCCCCCGGGGGAGCGGGGCCCTCCGGGGAGCTGTTTTTT
CASSSPGGAGPSGELFF
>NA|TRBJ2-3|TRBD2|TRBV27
TGTGCCAGCAGACTAGCGGGAGTCCCAGATACGCAGTATTTT
CASRLAGVPDTQYF
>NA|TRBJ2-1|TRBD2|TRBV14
TGTGCCAGCAGCCGATATGGGCTAGCGGGAGTCAATGAGCAGTTCTTC
CASSRYGLAGVNEQFF